Each of the 23 T cell receptor beta chains below was sequenced from the same sample in a study of blood T cell repertoires in COVID-19. Sequencing was performed with immunoSEQ multiplex PCR; in TCRdb, only in-frame clones are kept and a portion is missing. The sample consists of around 270,000 clones, 91% of them appearing once. Material for sequencing was peripheral blood. The receptors were sampled from a person in their late teens or twenties with COVID-19, enrolled during active disease.

The V call is TRBV30, the J call TRBJ2-7; perhaps TRBD1 as D (6 bases). This CDR3 is 14 amino acids long. Germline V gives CDR1 GTSNPN, CDR2 SVGIG (reference sequence). V lost 0 bases to trimming and J lost 1 base, with 10 bases between them. The CDR3 DNA sequence: TGTGCCTGGAGTGTACGAGGGGGATCCTACGAGCAGTACTTC. Its protein is CAWSVRGGSYEQYF.

The chain employs TRBV27 and TRBJ2-1; no definite D call. V lost 2 bases to trimming and J lost 7 bases, with 6 bases between them. This CDR3 spans 12 amino acids. From germline, CDR1 is MNHEY and CDR2 SMNVEV (reference sequence). The CDR3 DNA reads as TGTGCCAGCAGTTTAAACGGGAATGAGCAGTTCTTC. Amino acid sequence: CASSLNGNEQFF.

The chain is built from TRBV11-2 and TRBJ2-1, with TRBD2 matching over 13 bases. Germline trimming cut 10 bases from V and 8 bases from J; bases unmatched to any gene: 8. This CDR3 contains 14 residues. Germline V gene lookup returns CDR1 SGHAT and CDR2 FQNNGV. As DNA, the CDR3 is TGTGCCACCACCGTCACTAGCGGGAGGGATGAGCAGTTCTTC. This encodes CATTVTSGRDEQFF. Complete variable domain (other parts from reference TRBV11-2 and TRBJ2-1): EAGVAQSPRYKIIEKRQSVAFWCNPISGHATLYWYQQILGQGPKLLIQFQNNGVVDDSQLPKDRFSAERLKGVDSTLKIQPAKLEDSAVYLCATTVTSGRDEQFFGPGTRLTVL.

The chain combines TRBV19 with TRBJ1-2; 7 nucleotides align to TRBD1. This CDR3 spans 13 amino acids. J was trimmed by 6 bases and V by 1 base; bases with no gene match: 2. Looked up from germline, CDR1 is LNHDA and CDR2 is SQIVND (reference sequence). The CDR3 sequence: CASSIAQGDGYTF. DNA of the CDR3: TGTGCCAGTAGTATAGCCCAGGGGGATGGCTACACCTTC.

The sample holds one count of this clone. The V call is TRBV5-6, the J call TRBJ2-5, with 7 bases matching TRBD1. The CDR3 runs to 14 residues. The trim removed 0 bases at V and 7 bases at J, leaving 6 bases unmatched. Per the germline V gene, CDR1 is SGHDT and CDR2 is YYEEEE. For the CDR3, the DNA is TGTGCCAGCAGCTTGGGACAGGGTGGGGGGACCCAGTACTTC. It encodes CASSLGQGGGTQYF.

The rearrangement links TRBV11-2 to TRBJ1-1; 8 bases line up with TRBD1. J lost 1 base, V lost 1 base, and 2 bases had no gene match. The CDR3 runs 15 residues. Germline V gene lookup returns CDR1 SGHAT and CDR2 FQNNGV. The CDR3 region has the DNA TGTGCCAGCAGCTTAGTGGGACAGGAGAACACTGAAGCTTTCTTT. Translating gives CASSLVGQENTEAFF.

The J gene is TRBJ2-1, the V gene TRBV6-5, with 9 bases lining up with TRBD1. This CDR3 is built from 15 residues. Germline-derived CDR1 and CDR2 are MNHEY and SVGAGI. With V trimmed by 6 bases and J by 2 bases, 5 bases remained unmatched. The CDR3 is CASRSGTGTYNEQFF. The CDR3 nucleotides read TGTGCCAGCAGGTCTGGGACAGGGACCTACAATGAGCAGTTCTTC.

The CDR3 DNA is TGTGCCAGCAGCCCAAGCAAGGGGGCCAAAAACATTCAGTACTTC. It encodes CASSPSKGAKNIQYF. This rearrangement joins TRBV7-9 to TRBJ2-4, with D possibly TRBD1 on 5 matching bases. The CDR3 sequence is 15 residues long. The V end lost 5 bases, the J end lost 1 base, and 12 bases lay between the germline ends. Germline CDR1 SEHNR, CDR2 FQNEAQ (reference sequence).

This clone was found a few times. The genes are TRBV19 and TRBJ1-1; the D gene is possibly TRBD1 (6 bases). The V end lost 5 bases, the J end lost 9 bases, and 16 bases lay between the germline ends. Germline V gene data show CDR1 as LNHDA and CDR2 as SQIVND (reference sequence). The CDR3 has 13 residues. The CDR3 nucleotides read TGTGCCAGTAGTCCCCGGGACACGGAGAAAGCTTTCTTT. It is translated as CASSPRDTEKAFF. The whole variable domain, filled in from reference TRBV19 and TRBJ1-1, reads DGGITQSPKYLFRKEGQNVTLSCEQNLNHDAMYWYRQDPGQGLRLIYYSQIVNDFQKGDIAEGYSVSREKKESFPLTVTSAQKNPTAFYLCASSPRDTEKAFFGQGTRLTVV.

The chain links TRBV21-1 to TRBJ2-1; the table's D gene call, TRBD2, was not cross checked with the DNA. TRBV21-1 corresponds to a pseudogene. The length of the CDR3 is 16 residues. The CDR3 here is CASSKVASSPYNEQFF. In DNA, the CDR3 is TGTGCCAGCAGCAAAGTGGCATCTAGCCCTTACAATGAGCAGTTCTTC.

The chain employs TRBV24-1 and TRBJ2-7; tentative D call: TRBD1 (5 bases). Trimming removed 5 bases at V and 5 bases at J, with 12 bases between. The length of the CDR3 is 13 residues. From germline, CDR1 is KGHDR and CDR2 SFDVKD. Here the CDR3 reads CATSVGQGDEQYF. The CDR3 DNA reads as TGTGCCACCAGTGTTGGGCAGGGCGACGAGCAGTACTTC.

The sample holds a few counts of this clone. V gene TRBV5-1 combines with J gene TRBJ2-2, with 7 nucleotides matching TRBD1. The CDR3 spans 16 residues. Germline loops: CDR1 SGHRS, CDR2 YFSETQ. V gave up 4 bases and J gave up 2 bases; unmatched junction bases: 8. The CDR3 DNA follows: TGCGCCAGCAGCGAGGAGACAGGGCAAAACACCGGGGAGCTGTTTTTT. Translating it yields CASSEETGQNTGELFF.

Comment on this clone: This sample also contains other DNA sequences that code for the same CDR3. The rearrangement links TRBV18 to TRBJ2-7, with D perhaps TRBD1 (6 bases). Per the germline V gene, CDR1 is KGHSH and CDR2 is LQKENI. This CDR3 is 14 amino acids long. Deletions cut 0 bases from V and 4 bases from J, with 10 bases between. Here the CDR3 reads CASSPPGHPYEQYF. The CDR3 nucleotides are TGTGCCAGCTCACCACCGGGACACCCTTACGAGCAGTACTTC. The whole variable domain, filled in from reference TRBV18 and TRBJ2-7, reads NAGVMQNPRHLVRRRGQEARLRCSPMKGHSHVYWYRQLPEEGLKFMVYLQKENIIDESGMPKERFSAEFPKEGPSILRIQQVVRGDSAAYFCASSPPGHPYEQYFGPGTRLTVT.

J is TRBJ2-7 and V is TRBV9, with D maybe TRBD2 (5 bases). The CDR3 loop spans 14 amino acids. V shed 3 bases and J shed 2 bases, with 12 bases lying between them. CDR1 is SGDLS and CDR2 is YYNGEE in the germline V gene. CDR3 bases: TGTGCCAGCAGCGCCGGACTGGGTACCTACGAGCAGTACTTC. Encoded protein: CASSAGLGTYEQYF.

The table lists this clone with a count of one. CDR3 amino acids: CASSPGVSGYSSYEQYF. Here the CDR3 DNA reads TGCGCCAGCAGCCCCGGGGTTAGCGGGTATAGCTCCTACGAGCAGTACTTC. This chain joins TRBV4-1 and TRBJ2-7; 7 bases match TRBD2. The V gene end was trimmed by 4 bases and the J gene end by 0 bases; junction bases not matched to a gene: 12. Germline CDR1 MGHRA, CDR2 YSYEKL. There are 17 residues in the CDR3.

The chain links TRBV3-1 (or the pseudogene TRBV3-2) to TRBJ2-1; D call uncertain. CDR1 is LGHDT, CDR2 YNNKEL, per germline (reference sequence). Trimming stripped 4 bases from V and 8 bases from J, with 12 bases between. There are 13 residues in the CDR3. The CDR3 here is CASSRPLADEQFF. The CDR3 region has the DNA TGTGCCAGCAGCCGTCCATTGGCTGATGAGCAGTTCTTC.

The rearrangement links TRBV19 to TRBJ2-1; tentatively, D is TRBD2 (6 bases). Germline V gene sequence: CDR1 LNHDA, CDR2 SQIVND (reference sequence). Trimming took off 10 bases at V and 6 bases at J, with 13 bases between the two ends. The CDR3 consists of 12 residues. This CDR3 reads CATTSFGNEQFF. The CDR3 coding sequence is TGTGCCACCACTAGCTTCGGCAATGAGCAGTTCTTC.

J is TRBJ2-1 and V is TRBV7-3, with a tentative D call TRBD2 (6 bases). The V gene lost 5 bases and the J gene lost 2 bases, with 13 bases spanning the gap. This CDR3 has 15 residues. Per the germline V gene, CDR1 is SGHTA and CDR2 is FQGTGA. The CDR3 sequence is CASSKIADTYNEQFF. The CDR3 DNA reads as TGTGCCAGCAGCAAAATAGCGGACACCTACAATGAGCAGTTCTTC.

The chain has TRBV19 and TRBJ2-3; 9 bases match TRBD2. This CDR3 spans 15 amino acids. CDR1 LNHDA and CDR2 SQIVND come from the germline V gene (reference sequence). Trimming at V came to 7 bases and at J to 4 bases, leaving 9 bases not matched to a gene. CDR3 region: CASTTRAGGADTQYF. DNA of the CDR3: TGTGCCAGTACCACCAGAGCGGGAGGCGCAGATACGCAGTATTTT.

V is TRBV5-4 and J is TRBJ2-7; 7 bases are a match to TRBD2. The V segment lost 4 bases and the J segment 3 bases; nucleotides outside the gene matches: 13. The germline CDR1 and CDR2 sequences are SGHNT and YYREEE (reference sequence). This CDR3 region has 16 residues. The CDR3 reads CASSPTAGEGGYEQYF. The CDR3 coding sequence is TGTGCCAGCAGCCCTACAGCTGGGGAGGGCGGCTACGAGCAGTACTTC. The whole variable domain, filled in from reference TRBV5-4 and TRBJ2-7, reads ETGVTQSPTHLIKTRGQQVTLRCSSQSGHNTVSWYQQALGQGPQFIFQYYREEENGRGNFPPRFSGLQFPNYSSELNVNALELDDSALYLCASSPTAGEGGYEQYFGPGTRLTVT.

This sequence joins TRBV18 and TRBJ1-1; TRBD1 might be the D (6 bases). CDR1 is KGHSH, CDR2 LQKENI, per germline. Trimming shortened V by 6 bases and J by 1 base, and 15 bases separated the two germline ends. The CDR3 extends over 15 amino acids. CDR3 sequence: CASSRSGHQNTEAFF. The CDR3 bases are TGTGCCAGCTCCCGTTCGGGACACCAGAACACTGAAGCTTTCTTT.

This chain uses TRBV25-1 with TRBJ2-1; D gene uncertain. Per germline, CDR1 MGHDK and CDR2 SYGVNS. V was cut by 4 bases and J by 2 bases, with 9 bases left in between. The CDR3 totals 14 residues. CDR3: CASSGPIAYNEQFF. In nucleotides, the CDR3 is TGTGCCAGCAGTGGTCCGATAGCCTACAATGAGCAGTTCTTC.

The chain links TRBV9 to TRBJ2-1; weak D call: TRBD2 (5 bases). V shed 2 bases and J shed 4 bases, with 7 bases lying between them. The CDR3 sequence is 13 residues long. Germline CDR1 is SGDLS and CDR2 is YYNGEE. CDR3 sequence reads: CASSVTGYNEQFF. CDR3 in DNA: TGTGCCAGCAGCGTTACGGGGTACAATGAGCAGTTCTTC.